Listed below are T cell receptor beta chains from one sample, sequenced in a study of blood T cell repertoires in COVID-19. The data were produced by immunoSEQ multiplex PCR, yet TCRdb's version contains in-frame clones alone and is incomplete. The sample records a few hundred thousand clones, 80% to 95% being singletons. The sequenced material came from PBMCs or T cells enriched from blood (not recorded which). The source of these receptors is a woman aged 25-40 years who had recovered from COVID-19. Each CDR3 is given with its conserved first and last residue. The D gene is left open where the match is weak. Expanded clones are given a class, and other clones once, few, many or no size at all.

j_gene: TRBJ1-1; abundance: .; d_gene: .; v_gene: TRBV6-5; CDR3nt: TGTGCCAGCACTTCGGGGGGGAGAGGATTCACTGAAGCTTTCTTT; CDR3aa: CASTSGGRGFTEAFF
j_gene: TRBJ2-3; abundance: .; d_gene: TRBD1; v_gene: TRBV24-1; CDR3nt: TGTGCCACCAGTGATAGGGGACAGAACACAGATACGCAGTATTTT; CDR3aa: CATSDRGQNTDTQYF
j_gene: TRBJ2-2; abundance: .; d_gene: TRBD1; v_gene: TRBV5-1; CDR3nt: TGCGCCAGCAGCTTGCCGGGGACAGCGAACACCGGGGAGCTGTTTTTT; CDR3aa: CASSLPGTANTGELFF
j_gene: TRBJ2-1; abundance: .; d_gene: .; v_gene: TRBV6-5; CDR3nt: TGTGCCAGCAGTTACGGACAGAGCTCCTACAATGAGCAGTTCTTC; CDR3aa: CASSYGQSSYNEQFF
j_gene: TRBJ1-5; abundance: .; d_gene: .; v_gene: TRBV4-2; CDR3nt: TGTGCCAGCAGCCAAGATCTAAATCAGCCCCAGCATTTT; CDR3aa: CASSQDLNQPQHF
j_gene: TRBJ2-7; abundance: few; d_gene: TRBD1; v_gene: TRBV7-2; CDR3nt: TGTGCCAGCAGCTGGACAGGGTCCTACGAGCAGTACTTC; CDR3aa: CASSWTGSYEQYF
j_gene: TRBJ2-5; abundance: .; d_gene: .; v_gene: TRBV6-5; CDR3nt: TGTGCCACCTCCCCGGCGGGGGCCGAAGAGACCCAGTACTTC; CDR3aa: CATSPAGAEETQYF
j_gene: TRBJ2-7; abundance: .; d_gene: TRBD1; v_gene: TRBV6-5; CDR3nt: TGTGCCAGCAGTCGGACAGGCCTAAGCTCCTACGAGCAGTACTTC; CDR3aa: CASSRTGLSSYEQYF
j_gene: TRBJ1-1; abundance: .; d_gene: .; v_gene: TRBV13; CDR3nt: TGTGCCAGCAGCTCTCAGGACAGCTACACTGAAGCTTTCTTT; CDR3aa: CASSSQDSYTEAFF
j_gene: TRBJ1-5; abundance: .; d_gene: TRBD1; v_gene: TRBV28; CDR3nt: TGTGCCAGCAGGTCCCCAATAGGGGGCTATCAGCCCCAGCATTTT; CDR3aa: CASRSPIGGYQPQHF
j_gene: TRBJ1-1; abundance: .; d_gene: TRBD1; v_gene: TRBV2; CDR3nt: TGTGCCAGGAGGCCAGGGGGCAAGTACACTGAAGCTTTCTTT; CDR3aa: CARRPGGKYTEAFF
j_gene: TRBJ1-4; abundance: .; d_gene: .; v_gene: TRBV19; CDR3nt: TGTGCCAGTAGTTCAGATTGGGGGCAACGCGAAAAACTGTTTTTT; CDR3aa: CASSSDWGQREKLFF
j_gene: TRBJ2-2; abundance: .; d_gene: .; v_gene: TRBV6-2/TRBV6-3; CDR3nt: TGTGCCAGCAGTCCCAGGCCCCTACTAGGGGGAACGACCGGGGAGCTGTTTTTT; CDR3aa: CASSPRPLLGGTTGELFF
j_gene: TRBJ1-4; abundance: .; d_gene: .; v_gene: TRBV28; CDR3nt: TGTGCCAGCAGTTTATTCGGGGTCACCAACGAAAAACTGTTTTTT; CDR3aa: CASSLFGVTNEKLFF
j_gene: TRBJ2-7; abundance: .; d_gene: TRBD2; v_gene: TRBV28; CDR3nt: TGTGCCAGCATAAGCGGGAGCTTGTCAACATGGCGGGCCGAGCAGTACTTC; CDR3aa: CASISGSLSTWRAEQYF
j_gene: TRBJ2-7; abundance: .; d_gene: .; v_gene: TRBV11-3; CDR3nt: TGTGCCAGCAGCTTAGTCCCAGGTGCCTACGAGCAGTACTTC; CDR3aa: CASSLVPGAYEQYF
j_gene: TRBJ1-1; abundance: .; d_gene: TRBD1; v_gene: TRBV18; CDR3nt: TGTGCCAGCTCACCGCGGACAGGGCCCACTGAAGCTTTCTTT; CDR3aa: CASSPRTGPTEAFF
j_gene: TRBJ2-5; abundance: .; d_gene: .; v_gene: TRBV5-4; CDR3nt: TGTGCCAGCAGCTTGGGACTACGCCAAGAGACCCAGTACTTC; CDR3aa: CASSLGLRQETQYF
j_gene: TRBJ2-5; abundance: .; d_gene: .; v_gene: TRBV7-2; CDR3nt: TGTGCCAGCAGCTTAAAGGCCGGACAGTTCCAAGAGACCCAGTACTTC; CDR3aa: CASSLKAGQFQETQYF
j_gene: TRBJ2-1; abundance: once; d_gene: TRBD2; v_gene: TRBV4-1; CDR3nt: TGCGCCAGCAGCCTCGATGGACTAGCGGGAAACTACAATGAGCAGTTCTTC; CDR3aa: CASSLDGLAGNYNEQFF
j_gene: TRBJ2-7; abundance: few; d_gene: TRBD1; v_gene: TRBV7-8; CDR3nt: TGTGCCAGCAGCTTAGGGACAGGGAGCTACGAGCAGTACTTC; CDR3aa: CASSLGTGSYEQYF
j_gene: TRBJ2-3; abundance: once; d_gene: TRBD1; v_gene: TRBV27; CDR3nt: TGTGCCAGCAGTCCCCGGTGGACAGGGGCAGATACGCAGTATTTT; CDR3aa: CASSPRWTGADTQYF
j_gene: TRBJ2-5; abundance: .; d_gene: .; v_gene: TRBV19; CDR3nt: TGTGCCAGTAGCCGAGGGACTGTTCAAGAGACCCAGTACTTC; CDR3aa: CASSRGTVQETQYF
j_gene: TRBJ2-2; abundance: .; d_gene: TRBD2; v_gene: TRBV27; CDR3nt: TGTGCCAGCCGTCGTCTAGCGGGAGTTAAGACCGGGGAGCTGTTTTTT; CDR3aa: CASRRLAGVKTGELFF
j_gene: TRBJ2-5; abundance: .; d_gene: .; v_gene: TRBV10-3; CDR3nt: TGTGCCATCAGTGAGTCTCAGGAACGGGAGACCCAGTACTTC; CDR3aa: CAISESQERETQYF
j_gene: TRBJ2-1; abundance: .; d_gene: TRBD2; v_gene: TRBV19; CDR3nt: TGTGCCACCCATCGGACTAGCGGGAGTTGGGATGAGCAGTTCTTC; CDR3aa: CATHRTSGSWDEQFF
j_gene: TRBJ2-3; abundance: once; d_gene: TRBD2; v_gene: TRBV4-1; CDR3nt: TGCGCCAGCAGCCAACTGGGACTAGCGGGCTCTGGTACGCAGTATTTT; CDR3aa: CASSQLGLAGSGTQYF
j_gene: TRBJ2-7; abundance: .; d_gene: .; v_gene: TRBV2; CDR3nt: TGTGCCAGCCGCAGGGAACTTTCCTACGAGCAGTACTTC; CDR3aa: CASRRELSYEQYF
j_gene: TRBJ1-3; abundance: once; d_gene: .; v_gene: TRBV5-1; CDR3nt: TGCGCCAGCAGCTTGGGCGGGGATGGGGCTGGAAACACCATATATTTT; CDR3aa: CASSLGGDGAGNTIYF
j_gene: TRBJ2-1; abundance: .; d_gene: TRBD2; v_gene: TRBV11-2; CDR3nt: TGTGCCAGCAGCTTACTAGCGGGTTCGAATGAGCAGTTCTTC; CDR3aa: CASSLLAGSNEQFF